This paragraph covers one T cell receptor beta chain sequence. Its cognate antigen is unknown. The sample belongs to a study of cytomegalovirus exposure and HLA in healthy donors. General study points: Investigators reported approximately 150 TCR beta chains as tied to cytomegalovirus. The finding came from a later analysis; first-cohort TCR clusters tended to co-occur in the 95 to 150 validation repertoires. The study found most TCR sequences rare, yet found some public TCRs in many donors.

Assay used: immunoSEQ multiplex PCR; TCRdb lists only in-frame clones, some missing. In the table there are 250,000 to 350,000 clones, roughly 90% of which are singletons. The receptor comes from a woman younger than 30 in good health and CMV-seronegative. Sequences were obtained from PBMCs.

The CDR3 DNA reads TGTGCCAGCAGCTTGACGGTTAGCGACGGCGGGGAGCTGTTTTTT. Amino acids: CASSLTVSDGGELFF. J is TRBJ2-2 and V is TRBV11-2; D perhaps matches TRBD2 (5 bases). The ends were cut back, 3 bases at V and 7 bases at J, with 15 bases in the middle. The CDR3 contains 15 residues. Germline CDR1 is SGHAT and CDR2 is FQNNGV. Full variable domain (outside the CDR3, taken from reference TRBV11-2 and TRBJ2-2): EAGVAQSPRYKIIEKRQSVAFWCNPISGHATLYWYQQILGQGPKLLIQFQNNGVVDDSQLPKDRFSAERLKGVDSTLKIQPAKLEDSAVYLCASSLTVSDGGELFFGEGSRLTVL.